This T cell receptor (beta chain) stems from a study of blood T cells in healthy people across ages (dated by TCRdb to 2014 to 2015). For the study in its entirety: Template switching captured roughly one uniquely barcoded TCR beta cDNA molecule per two T cells in model experiments. Age-related changes in TCR beta repertoire diversity were measured in the study by deep sequencing normalized with unique cDNA molecular identifiers. The donors were split into four age groups: young (average around 15 years), middle-aged (39), aged (around 67) and long-lived (roughly 77). To avoid experimental bias, donors of different ages were randomly spread across the sequencing lanes. Two additional independent replicas of 1 million unique cDNA reads from the same blood draw were analyzed for two donors (one aged 18 to 30 and one aged 80 or older).

The CDR3 covers 15 residues, taking in both the cysteine and the phenylalanine. The kept DNA is CDR3 alone, 45 bases in frame from the first base. V is pared back by 5 bases and J by 1 base, with 13 bases lying between the germline termini. CDR1 and CDR2 are drawn from the germline V gene: SGHTA, FQGNSA. The donors were roughly 38 Caucasian individuals from Russia, aged 6 to 90 years, who were systemically healthy. Each donor gave ten milliliters of peripheral blood, drawn into EDTA-treated Vacutainer tubes. Ficoll-Paque density-gradient centrifugation was used to isolate PBMCs, with at least 6 million obtained per sample. Total RNA, at least 5 micrograms per sample, was extracted from PBMCs with Trizol reagent. Naive CD45RAhigh/CD27high T cell percentages were measured by flow cytometry on a PBMC aliquot from every donor. Summary of the overall study and its limitations: There was a strong correlation between observed TCR beta diversity and the percentage of naive T cells measured by flow cytometry. Because donor CMV infection status was unknown, age-related changes in expanded clonotypes were potentially confounded. The long-lived group showed more naive CD4+ T cells, fewer expanded clones and increased TCR diversity than the aged group, suggesting age selection. Observed TCR beta diversity per million T cells fell roughly linearly with age, and a significant reduction was already apparent by age roughly 40. Conclusive comparison of naive and antigen-experienced compartments was prevented by the profiling of bulk unsorted PBMCs. Estimates of total diversity based on one million sequenced T cells were regarded as lower bounds and as underestimates.

The library was made by 5' RACE. Instrument on record: Illumina HiSeq 2500. A second PCR of roughly 7 to 12 cycles was run with a J-beta primer mix and a sample-barcoded 5' primer. A unique molecular identifier was introduced onto each TCR beta cDNA molecule by a template-switch 5' adaptor carrying 12 random nucleotides. At least 2.5 million CDR3-containing paired-end reads were obtained from each sample. First-strand cDNA synthesis was performed from all RNA using the Mint cDNA synthesis kit, with priming by a TRBC-specific oligonucleotide. After uracil-DNA glycosylase treatment, a first 18-cycle PCR used universal primers M1SS and BC2_uni_R on all cDNA. Under the source paper's analysis protocol: Each sample was normalized by randomly selecting 1 million high-quality reads, each carrying a distinct molecular identifier. Reads sharing molecular identifiers were discarded rather than binned into consensus sequences. MiTCR, with a Q25 quality threshold and the strictest error-elimination algorithm, was used for CDR3 identification, clonotype clustering and error correction. A nonparametric unseen species model using Euler transformation provided a lower-bound estimate of total TCR beta diversity. TCRdb reprocessed the public reads (quality trimming at Q25 with fastp, clone calling with MiXCR) and kept in-frame beta chains. Each record represents a unique CDR3 protein, reported with the most common genes and DNA among its rows. The V and J calls reflect TCRdb's pipeline rather than the authors' work. Here the sample has about 800,000 distinct CDR3 sequences; 58% occur a single time. The top ten constitute 20% to 25% of the sample.

In regard to this clonotype: The antigen it binds to is not known. Qualities for individual bases were not recorded, and no much larger clone is one base off.

The sequence derives from a man aged 25 to 40 in good health. The chain employs TRBV7-2 and TRBJ2-3; no D gene can be assigned with confidence. The specimen sequenced was blood. The sequence in DNA is TGTGCCAGCAGCCCCACTCGCGGCCGCACAGATACGCAGTATTTT. Translated, it gives CASSPTRGRTDTQYF.